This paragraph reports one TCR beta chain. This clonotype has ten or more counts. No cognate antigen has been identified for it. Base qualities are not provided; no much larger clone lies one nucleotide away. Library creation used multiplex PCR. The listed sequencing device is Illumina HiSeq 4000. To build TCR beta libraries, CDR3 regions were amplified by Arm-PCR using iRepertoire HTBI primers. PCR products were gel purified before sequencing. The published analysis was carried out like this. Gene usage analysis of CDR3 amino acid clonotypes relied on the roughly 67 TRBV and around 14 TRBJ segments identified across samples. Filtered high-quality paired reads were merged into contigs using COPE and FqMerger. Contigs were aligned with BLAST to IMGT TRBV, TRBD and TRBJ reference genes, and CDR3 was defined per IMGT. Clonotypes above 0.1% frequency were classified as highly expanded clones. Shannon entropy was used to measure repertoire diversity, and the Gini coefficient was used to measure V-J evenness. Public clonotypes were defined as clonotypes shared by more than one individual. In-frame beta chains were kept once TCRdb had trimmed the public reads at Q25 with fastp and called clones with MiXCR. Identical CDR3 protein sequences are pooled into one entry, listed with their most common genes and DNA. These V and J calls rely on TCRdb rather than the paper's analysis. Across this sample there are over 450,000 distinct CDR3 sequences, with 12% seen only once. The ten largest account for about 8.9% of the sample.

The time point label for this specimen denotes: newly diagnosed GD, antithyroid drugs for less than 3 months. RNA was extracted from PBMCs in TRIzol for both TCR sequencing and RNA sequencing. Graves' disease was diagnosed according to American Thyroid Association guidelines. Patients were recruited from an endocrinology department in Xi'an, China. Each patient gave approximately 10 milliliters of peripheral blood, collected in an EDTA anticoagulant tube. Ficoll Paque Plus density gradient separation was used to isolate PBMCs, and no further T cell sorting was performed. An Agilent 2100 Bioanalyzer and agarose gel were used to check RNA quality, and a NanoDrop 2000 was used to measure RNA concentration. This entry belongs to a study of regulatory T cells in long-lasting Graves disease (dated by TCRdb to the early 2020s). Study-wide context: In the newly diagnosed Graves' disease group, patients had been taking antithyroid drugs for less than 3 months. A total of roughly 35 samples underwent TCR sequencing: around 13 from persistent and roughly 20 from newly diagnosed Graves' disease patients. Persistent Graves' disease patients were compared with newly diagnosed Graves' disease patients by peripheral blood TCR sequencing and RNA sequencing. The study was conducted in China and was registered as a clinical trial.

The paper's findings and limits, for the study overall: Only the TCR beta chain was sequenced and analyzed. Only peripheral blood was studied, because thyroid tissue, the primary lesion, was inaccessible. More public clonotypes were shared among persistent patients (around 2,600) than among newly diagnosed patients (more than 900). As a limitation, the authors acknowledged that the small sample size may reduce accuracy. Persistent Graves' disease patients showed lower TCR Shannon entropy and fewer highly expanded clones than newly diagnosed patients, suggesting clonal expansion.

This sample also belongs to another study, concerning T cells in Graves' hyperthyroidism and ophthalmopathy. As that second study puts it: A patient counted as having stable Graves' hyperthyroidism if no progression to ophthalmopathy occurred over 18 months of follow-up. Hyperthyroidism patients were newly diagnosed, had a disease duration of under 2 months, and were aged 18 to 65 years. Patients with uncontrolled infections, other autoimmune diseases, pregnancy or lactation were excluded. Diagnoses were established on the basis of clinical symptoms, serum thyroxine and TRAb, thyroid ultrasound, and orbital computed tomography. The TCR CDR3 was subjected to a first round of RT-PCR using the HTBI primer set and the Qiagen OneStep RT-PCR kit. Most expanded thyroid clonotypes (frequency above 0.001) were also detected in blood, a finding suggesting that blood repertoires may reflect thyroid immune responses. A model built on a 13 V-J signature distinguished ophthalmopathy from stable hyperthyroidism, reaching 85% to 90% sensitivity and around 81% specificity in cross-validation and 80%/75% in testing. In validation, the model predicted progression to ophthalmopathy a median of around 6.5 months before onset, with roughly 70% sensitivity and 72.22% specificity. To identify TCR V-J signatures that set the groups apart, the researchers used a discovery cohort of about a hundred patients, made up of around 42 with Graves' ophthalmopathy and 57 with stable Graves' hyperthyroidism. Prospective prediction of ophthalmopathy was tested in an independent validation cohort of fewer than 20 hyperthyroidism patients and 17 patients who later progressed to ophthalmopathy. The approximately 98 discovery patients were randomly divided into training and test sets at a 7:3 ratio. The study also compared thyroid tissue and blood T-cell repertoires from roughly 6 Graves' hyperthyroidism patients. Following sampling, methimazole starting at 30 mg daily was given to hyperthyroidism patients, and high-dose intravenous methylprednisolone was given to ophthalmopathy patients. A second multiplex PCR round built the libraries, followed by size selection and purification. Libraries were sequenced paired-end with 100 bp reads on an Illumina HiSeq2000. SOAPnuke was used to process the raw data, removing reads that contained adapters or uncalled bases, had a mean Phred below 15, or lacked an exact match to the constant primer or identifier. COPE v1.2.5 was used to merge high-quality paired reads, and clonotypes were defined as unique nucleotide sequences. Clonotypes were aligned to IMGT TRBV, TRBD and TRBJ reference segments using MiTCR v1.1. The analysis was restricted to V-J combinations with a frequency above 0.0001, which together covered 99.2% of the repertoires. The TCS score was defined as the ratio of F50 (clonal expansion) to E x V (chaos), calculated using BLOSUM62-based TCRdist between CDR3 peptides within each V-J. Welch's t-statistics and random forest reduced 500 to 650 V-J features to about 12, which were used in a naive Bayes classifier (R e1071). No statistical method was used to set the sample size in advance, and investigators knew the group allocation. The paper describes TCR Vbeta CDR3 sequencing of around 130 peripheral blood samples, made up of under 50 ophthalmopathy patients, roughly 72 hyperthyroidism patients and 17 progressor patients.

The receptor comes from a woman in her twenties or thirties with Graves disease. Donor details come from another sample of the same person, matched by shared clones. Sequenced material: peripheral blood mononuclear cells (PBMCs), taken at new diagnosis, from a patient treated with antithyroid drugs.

The DNA reads TGCGCCAGCAGTGAGCCGCAAGAGACCCAGTACTTC. This gives the protein CASSEPQETQYF. The chain couples TRBV10-2 to TRBJ2-5, with no reliable assignment of the D segment. Taken from the germline V gene, the CDR1 and CDR2 loops are WSHSY and SAAADI. V is pared back by 2 bases and J by 2 bases, with 3 bases lying between the germline termini. Counted from cysteine to phenylalanine, this CDR3 has 12 amino acids. Only the CDR3 portion is preserved as DNA: 36 bases, with reading frame beginning at the first base.